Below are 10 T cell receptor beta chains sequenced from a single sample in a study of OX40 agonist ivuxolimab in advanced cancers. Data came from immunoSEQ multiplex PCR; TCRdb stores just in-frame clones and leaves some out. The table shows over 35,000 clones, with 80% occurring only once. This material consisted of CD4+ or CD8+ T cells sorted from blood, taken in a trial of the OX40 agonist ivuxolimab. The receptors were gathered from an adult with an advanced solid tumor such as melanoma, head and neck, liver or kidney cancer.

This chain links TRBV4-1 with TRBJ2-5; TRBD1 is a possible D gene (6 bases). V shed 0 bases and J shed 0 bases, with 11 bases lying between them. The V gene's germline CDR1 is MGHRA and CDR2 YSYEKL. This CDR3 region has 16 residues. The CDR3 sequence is CASSQEVGQNQETQYF. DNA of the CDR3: TGCGCCAGCAGCCAAGAGGTTGGACAGAACCAAGAGACCCAGTACTTC.

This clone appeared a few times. The CDR3 here is CASSLQTGGGNTIYF. The CDR3 DNA reads TGCGCCAGCAGCCTTCAGACAGGGGGCGGAAACACCATATATTTT. The genes are TRBV4-1 and TRBJ1-3; TRBD1 matches 10 bases. The ends lost 4 bases at V and 4 bases at J; junction bases unmatched: 4. CDR1 and CDR2 (germline): MGHRA, YSYEKL. CDR3 length equals 15 residues.

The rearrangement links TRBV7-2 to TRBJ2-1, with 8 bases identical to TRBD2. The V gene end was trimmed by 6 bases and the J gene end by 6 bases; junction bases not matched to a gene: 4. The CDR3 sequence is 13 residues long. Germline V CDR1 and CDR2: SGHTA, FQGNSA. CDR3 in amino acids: CASSTGTSNEQFF. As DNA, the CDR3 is TGTGCCAGCAGTACCGGGACTAGCAATGAGCAGTTCTTC.

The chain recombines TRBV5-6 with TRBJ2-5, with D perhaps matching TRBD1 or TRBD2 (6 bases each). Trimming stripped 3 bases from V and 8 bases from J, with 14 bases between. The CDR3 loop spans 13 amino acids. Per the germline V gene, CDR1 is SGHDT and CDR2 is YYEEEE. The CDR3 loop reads CASSSPGGHTQYF. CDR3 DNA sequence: TGTGCCAGCAGCTCCCCCGGGGGACATACCCAGTACTTC.

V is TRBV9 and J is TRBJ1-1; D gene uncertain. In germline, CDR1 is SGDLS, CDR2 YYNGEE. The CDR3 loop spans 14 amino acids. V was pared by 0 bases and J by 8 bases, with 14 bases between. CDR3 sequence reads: CASSVVLGPTEAFF. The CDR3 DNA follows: TGTGCCAGCAGCGTAGTGTTAGGACCAACCGAAGCTTTCTTT.

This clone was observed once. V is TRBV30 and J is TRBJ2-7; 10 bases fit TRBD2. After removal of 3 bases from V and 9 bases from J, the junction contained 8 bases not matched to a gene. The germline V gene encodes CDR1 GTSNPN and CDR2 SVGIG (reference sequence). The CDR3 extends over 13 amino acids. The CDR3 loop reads CAWRSSGSSVQYF. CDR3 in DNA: TGTGCCTGGAGGTCTAGCGGGAGTTCGGTGCAGTACTTC.

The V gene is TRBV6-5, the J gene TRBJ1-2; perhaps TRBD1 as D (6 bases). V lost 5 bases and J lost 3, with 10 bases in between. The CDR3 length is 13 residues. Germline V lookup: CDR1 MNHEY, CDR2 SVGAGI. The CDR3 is CASSRRTDYGYTF. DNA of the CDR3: TGTGCCAGCAGTCGTAGGACAGACTATGGCTACACCTTC.

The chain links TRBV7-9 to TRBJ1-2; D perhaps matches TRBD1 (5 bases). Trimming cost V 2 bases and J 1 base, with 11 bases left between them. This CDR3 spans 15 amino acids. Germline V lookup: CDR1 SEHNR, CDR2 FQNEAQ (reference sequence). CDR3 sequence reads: CASSLTGPLNYGYTF. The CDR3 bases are TGTGCCAGCAGCTTAACAGGCCCCCTTAACTATGGCTACACCTTC.

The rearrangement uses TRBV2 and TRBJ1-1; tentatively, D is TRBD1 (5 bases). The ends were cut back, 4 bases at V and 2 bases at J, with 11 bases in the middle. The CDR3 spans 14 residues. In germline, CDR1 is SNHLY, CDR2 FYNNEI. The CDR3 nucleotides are TGTGCCAGCAGTGTCATGGGGGTTAACACTGAAGCTTTCTTT. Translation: CASSVMGVNTEAFF.

CDR3 DNA sequence: TGCGCCAGCAGCGCCCGTATGGGGGACGGGACCCAGTACTTC. Translation: CASSARMGDGTQYF. The rearrangement links TRBV5-1 to TRBJ2-5; either TRBD1 or TRBD2 may supply D (5 bases each). From germline, CDR1 is SGHRS and CDR2 YFSETQ. The CDR3 totals 14 residues. Trimming removed 4 bases from V and 7 bases from J, with 17 bases in between. Together with reference TRBV5-1 and TRBJ2-5, the CDR3 gives the full variable domain: KAGVTQTPRYLIKTRGQQVTLSCSPISGHRSVSWYQQTPGQGLQFLFEYFSETQRNKGNFPGRFSGRQFSNSRSEMNVSTLELGDSALYLCASSARMGDGTQYFGPGTRLLVL.